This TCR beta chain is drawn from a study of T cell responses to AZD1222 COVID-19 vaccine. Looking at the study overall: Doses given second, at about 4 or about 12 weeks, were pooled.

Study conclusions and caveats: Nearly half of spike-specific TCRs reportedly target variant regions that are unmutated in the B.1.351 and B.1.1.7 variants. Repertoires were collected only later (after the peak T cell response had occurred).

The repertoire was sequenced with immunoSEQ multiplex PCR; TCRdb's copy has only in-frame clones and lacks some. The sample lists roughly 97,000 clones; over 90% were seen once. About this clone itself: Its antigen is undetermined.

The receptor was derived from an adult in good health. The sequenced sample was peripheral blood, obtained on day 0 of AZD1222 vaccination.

CDR3 bases: TGTGCCAGCACTAGCACAGATGAAAAACTGTTTTTT. It codes for CASTSTDEKLFF. The chain uses TRBV28 and TRBJ1-4; D not certain. From germline, CDR1 is MDHEN and CDR2 SYDVKM. With 7 bases removed from V and 6 bases from J, the gap between germline ends came to 9 bases. The CDR3 length is 12 residues.